Each of the 9 T cell receptor beta chains below was sequenced from the same sample in a study of T cell changes during pregnancy in multiple sclerosis. Measured with immunoSEQ multiplex PCR; TCRdb has only the in-frame clones, and not every one. This table holds approximately 40,000 clones, around 90% found once. Sample: CD4+ T cells from peripheral blood mononuclear cells, taken before pregnancy. The source is a female donor with multiple sclerosis, enrolled in a pregnancy study.

The gene calls are TRBV9 and TRBJ1-3, with D uncertain. The CDR3 runs to 15 residues. V was pared by 0 bases and J by 0 bases, with 7 bases between. CDR1 and CDR2 (germline): SGDLS, YYNGEE. For the CDR3, the DNA is TGTGCCAGCAGCGTAGAAGGGAGCTCTGGAAACACCATATATTTT. Protein sequence: CASSVEGSSGNTIYF.

V usage is TRBV2 and J usage is TRBJ1-6; the D is unclear. With 7 bases removed from V and 13 bases from J, the gap between germline ends came to 14 bases. Germline loops: CDR1 SNHLY, CDR2 FYNNEI. The CDR3 is made up of 12 amino acids. CDR3 sequence: CASTEGEGPLHF. The CDR3, as DNA: TGTGCCAGCACCGAGGGCGAGGGCCCCCTCCACTTT.

The chain is built from TRBV4-1 and TRBJ2-2; D possibly corresponds to TRBD1 (5 bases). Deletions cut 3 bases from V and 6 bases from J, with 14 bases between. In germline, CDR1 is MGHRA, CDR2 YSYEKL. The CDR3 is made up of 15 amino acids. As DNA, the CDR3 is TGCGCCAGCAGCCACCTAGGGCAGGGATCCGGGGAGCTGTTTTTT. Translation: CASSHLGQGSGELFF.

J is TRBJ1-1 and V is TRBV7-2; D remains unclear. From germline, CDR1 is SGHTA and CDR2 FQGNSA. V was clipped by 4 bases and J by 4 bases, with 13 bases between them. There are 14 residues in the CDR3. In DNA, the CDR3 is TGTGCCAGCAGCTCGGGTCGCGCGAGCACTGAAGCTTTCTTT. Residues: CASSSGRASTEAFF.

This sequence joins TRBV6-1 and TRBJ1-5; TRBD1 is a possible D gene (6 bases). V shed 8 bases and J shed 7 bases, with 15 bases lying between them. Germline-derived CDR1 and CDR2 are MNHNS and SASEGT. This CDR3 is built from 13 residues. The CDR3 sequence: CASGLGGRQPQHF. CDR3 DNA: TGTGCCAGCGGCCTCGGGGGGCGCCAGCCCCAGCATTTT.

The rearrangement uses TRBV27 and TRBJ1-2, with 9 bases identical to TRBD1. Germline CDR1 reads MNHEY; CDR2 reads SMNVEV (reference sequence). The CDR3 spans 13 residues. The trim removed 6 bases at V and 8 bases at J, leaving 7 bases unmatched. The CDR3 nucleotides read TGTGCCAGCAGAGGCAGGACAGGGGAGGGCTACACCTTC. Its translation is CASRGRTGEGYTF.

J is TRBJ2-3 and V is TRBV19, with a possible D match to TRBD1 (6 bases). V lost 5 bases to trimming and J lost 1 base, with 10 bases between them. Germline V gene data show CDR1 as LNHDA and CDR2 as SQIVND (reference sequence). This CDR3 region has 14 residues. CDR3 DNA sequence: TGTGCCAGTAGTTCTCGACAGGGCACAGATACGCAGTATTTT. It codes for CASSSRQGTDTQYF.

The genes are TRBV4-1 and TRBJ2-1, with D possibly TRBD1 on 6 matching bases. The CDR3 consists of 13 residues. Trimming shortened V by 4 bases and J by 7 bases, and 11 bases separated the two germline ends. Germline assignment: CDR1 MGHRA and CDR2 YSYEKL. CDR3 sequence: CASSLQQGNEQFF. The CDR3 DNA is TGCGCCAGCAGCCTCCAACAGGGTAATGAGCAGTTCTTC.

The chain is built from TRBV5-4 and TRBJ1-1, with 9 bases aligning to TRBD1. The J segment lost 4 bases and the V segment lost 0 bases, leaving 4 bases of the junction unmatched. The CDR3 consists of 15 residues. From germline, CDR1 is SGHNT and CDR2 YYREEE (reference sequence). Here the CDR3 reads CASSLVGTGRTEAFF. The CDR3 coding sequence is TGTGCCAGCAGCTTGGTGGGGACAGGGCGCACTGAAGCTTTCTTT. Combining the CDR3 with reference TRBV5-4 and TRBJ1-1 gives the whole variable domain ETGVTQSPTHLIKTRGQQVTLRCSSQSGHNTVSWYQQALGQGPQFIFQYYREEENGRGNFPPRFSGLQFPNYSSELNVNALELDDSALYLCASSLVGTGRTEAFFGQGTRLTVV.